This passage covers 26 T cell receptor beta chains from one sample sequenced in a study of cytomegalovirus exposure and HLA in healthy donors. PCR involved 60 Vbeta and 13 Jbeta primers. Sequenced by immunoSEQ multiplex PCR; TCRdb stores in-frame clones only, minus some. Among roughly 120,000 clones listed, approximately 75% were seen once. Sequenced material: PBMCs. Every receptor here comes from a man between 50 and 59 years old in good health and CMV-seropositive.

CDR3: CASSHQGDWNSPLHF. The CDR3 region has the DNA TGTGCCAGCAGCCACCAAGGCGACTGGAATTCACCCCTCCACTTT. The chain links TRBV4-2 to TRBJ1-6, with D hard to call. Germline V gives CDR1 LGHNA, CDR2 YNFKEQ. V lost 3 bases and J lost 7, with 13 bases in between. This CDR3 region has 15 residues.

The gene calls are TRBV6-4 and TRBJ1-2; tentative D call: TRBD1 (5 bases). V was shortened by 5 bases and J by 4 bases, with 11 bases between the two germline ends. The germline gives CDR1 MRHNA, CDR2 SNTAGT. This CDR3 region has 13 residues. The CDR3 DNA is TGTGCCAGCAGTCCTCTGGGGGGCTATGGCTACACCTTC. Its translation: CASSPLGGYGYTF.

The V and J genes are TRBV14 and TRBJ1-1; D is unresolved. CDR3 length equals 14 residues. Trimming removed 4 bases at V and 6 bases at J, with 15 bases between. The germline CDR1 and CDR2 sequences are SGHDN and FVKESK. This chain's CDR3 is CASSPTTRSAEAFF. In DNA, the CDR3 is TGTGCCAGCAGCCCCACGACACGATCAGCTGAAGCTTTCTTT. Full variable domain (outside the CDR3, taken from reference TRBV14 and TRBJ1-1): EAGVTQFPSHSVIEKGQTVTLRCDPISGHDNLYWYRRVMGKEIKFLLHFVKESKQDESGMPNNRFLAERTGGTYSTLKVQPAELEDSGVYFCASSPTTRSAEAFFGQGTRLTVV.

This clone appeared once. V is TRBV7-2 and J is TRBJ1-4; the D gene is possibly TRBD1 (6 bases). V was shortened by 5 bases and J by 7 bases, with 14 bases between the two germline ends. The length of the CDR3 is 14 residues. Germline CDR1 and CDR2: SGHTA and FQGNSA. Here the CDR3 DNA reads TGTGCCAGCAGCGTACAGGGATGGGGTGAAAAACTGTTTTTT. Translated: CASSVQGWGEKLFF.

The V and J genes are TRBV7-9 and TRBJ2-6; D is ambiguous. Trimming stripped 2 bases from V and 4 bases from J, with 9 bases between. In germline, CDR1 is SEHNR, CDR2 FQNEAQ (reference sequence). The CDR3 consists of 15 residues. The CDR3 is CASSLTVAGANVLTF. The DNA of the CDR3 is TGTGCCAGCAGCTTAACCGTAGCCGGGGCCAACGTCCTGACTTTC.

V gene TRBV7-9 combines with J gene TRBJ1-3; weak D call: TRBD1 (5 bases). Looked up from germline, CDR1 is SEHNR and CDR2 is FQNEAQ (reference sequence). The ends were cut back, 2 bases at V and 4 bases at J, with 12 bases in the middle. CDR3 length: 15 residues. CDR3 sequence (DNA): TGTGCCAGCAGCTTAAAAGGGGCGACCGGAAACACCATATATTTT. It encodes CASSLKGATGNTIYF.

The chain joins TRBV7-2 to TRBJ2-2; 10 nucleotides agree with TRBD1. Near its end, the DNA agrees better with TRBJ1-3, so the J call may be wrong. The CDR3 is 16 amino acids. CDR1 is SGHTA, CDR2 FQGNSA, per germline. The CDR3, as DNA: TGTGCCAGCAGCTTTAAGAGGACAGGGGGAGGAAACACCATATATTTT. It yields the protein CASSFKRTGGGNTIYF.

This clone has only a few counts. The chain combines TRBV6-6 with TRBJ2-1; 11 nucleotides align to TRBD2. The CDR3 runs to 14 residues. CDR1 is MNHNY, CDR2 SVGAGI, per germline (reference sequence). V dropped 5 bases and J dropped 4; count of bases not matched to a gene: 1. The DNA for the CDR3 is TGTGCCAGCAGTCGACTAGCGGGATACAATGAGCAGTTCTTC. Its translation is CASSRLAGYNEQFF.

The V and J genes are TRBV4-3 and TRBJ2-2, with 9 bases that match TRBD1. Germline CDR1 reads LGHNA; CDR2 reads YSLEER. The CDR3 totals 14 residues. Germline trimming cut 4 bases from V and 7 bases from J; bases unmatched to any gene: 4. CDR3 amino acids: CASSRGTGLGELFF. The CDR3 bases are TGCGCCAGCAGCCGCGGGACAGGGCTCGGGGAGCTGTTTTTT.

This clone was seen a handful of times. The chain couples TRBV7-8 to TRBJ2-5; no firm D call. V was trimmed by 2 bases and J by 5 bases, leaving 15 bases between them. The CDR3 is made up of 15 amino acids. Germline CDR1 SGHVS, CDR2 FQNEAQ. CDR3 coding DNA: TGTGCCAGCAGCTTATCGGTGAACAGTGAGGAGACCCAGTACTTC. Translation: CASSLSVNSEETQYF.

This chain uses TRBV6-6 with TRBJ1-2; TRBD1 matches at 7 bases. The CDR3 consists of 14 residues. From germline, CDR1 is MNHNY and CDR2 SVGAGI (reference sequence). J was trimmed by 6 bases and V by 4 bases; bases with no gene match: 8. The CDR3 nucleotides read TGTGCCAGCAGTTTGGGACAGAGCTTCGATGGCTACACCTTC. It translates to CASSLGQSFDGYTF.

This clone was seen a few times. The chain uses TRBV7-6 and TRBJ1-5, with 7 bases fitting TRBD1. The V gene's germline CDR1 is SGHVS and CDR2 FNYEAQ. The V gene end was trimmed by 1 base and the J gene end by 0 bases; junction bases not matched to a gene: 3. The CDR3 extends over 16 amino acids. The CDR3 protein is CASSLGQGHSNQPQHF. The CDR3 region has the DNA TGTGCCAGCAGCTTAGGACAGGGTCATAGCAATCAGCCCCAGCATTTT. Complete variable domain (other parts from reference TRBV7-6 and TRBJ1-5): GAGVSQSPRYKVTKRGQDVALRCDPISGHVSLYWYRQALGQGPEFLTYFNYEAQQDKSGLPNDRFSAERPEGSISTLTIQRTEQRDSAMYRCASSLGQGHSNQPQHFGDGTRLSIL.

The DNA for the CDR3 is TGTGCCAGCAGTTATACCATTATCCTTGCGGGGGGTTGGAACAATGAGCAGTTCTTC. It encodes CASSYTIILAGGWNNEQFF. J is TRBJ2-1 and V is TRBV28; TRBD2 matches at 8 bases. Germline CDR1 MDHEN, CDR2 SYDVKM. The CDR3 runs 19 residues. V was clipped by 4 bases and J by 5 bases; unmatched bases: 19. Together with reference TRBV28 and TRBJ2-1, the CDR3 gives the full variable domain: DVKVTQSSRYLVKRTGEKVFLECVQDMDHENMFWYRQDPGLGLRLIYFSYDVKMKEKGDIPEGYSVSREKKERFSLILESASTNQTSMYLCASSYTIILAGGWNNEQFFGPGTRLTVL.

The chain has TRBV5-6 and TRBJ1-5; TRBD1 is a possible D gene (6 bases). Trimming shortened V by 4 bases and J by 1 base, and 15 bases separated the two germline ends. The CDR3 consists of 16 residues. Germline CDR1 SGHDT, CDR2 YYEEEE. The CDR3 DNA is TGTGCCAGCAGCCTACAGGGTATGGGGAGCAATCAGCCCCAGCATTTT. It encodes CASSLQGMGSNQPQHF.

J is TRBJ1-6 and V is TRBV5-1, with 9 bases that match TRBD1. Germline CDR1 reads SGHRS; CDR2 reads YFSETQ. Trimming at V came to 2 bases and at J to 10 bases, leaving 4 bases not matched to a gene. CDR3 length: 14 amino acids. The CDR3 protein is CASSFGQGISPLHF. CDR3 in DNA: TGCGCCAGCAGCTTTGGACAGGGGATATCACCCCTCCACTTT.

This clone was observed a handful of times. This chain uses TRBV7-6 with TRBJ2-3; 15 bases align to TRBD2. Germline values: CDR1 SGHVS, CDR2 FNYEAQ. The CDR3 is made up of 16 amino acids. J gave up 4 bases and V 6 bases, and 5 bases lay outside the gene matches. The CDR3 nucleotides read TGTGCCAGCAGTTATGGACTAGCGGGAGGGCCAGATACGCAGTATTTT. It translates to CASSYGLAGGPDTQYF.

Concerning this clone: The same CDR3 is also encoded by other DNA sequences in this sample. J is TRBJ2-1 and V is TRBV18; 16 positions agree with TRBD2. The CDR3 sequence is 16 residues long. CDR1 and CDR2 (germline): KGHSH, LQKENI. V shed 3 bases and J 7 bases; nucleotides not matched to a gene: 3. The chain's CDR3 is CASSPGTSGGANEQFF. The CDR3 DNA reads as TGTGCCAGCTCACCCGGGACTAGCGGGGGGGCGAATGAGCAGTTCTTC.

Concerning this clone: Germline and junction disagree at one end, which may indicate a read error. The rearrangement uses TRBV7-7 and TRBJ2-2; 7 bases are a match to TRBD2. CDR3 size: 17 residues. The germline gives CDR1 SSHAT, CDR2 FNYEAQ (reference sequence). This CDR3 is CASSPKGGGLNTGELFF. As DNA, the CDR3 is TGTGCTAGCAGCCCAAAAGGCGGGGGACTTAACACCGGGGAGCTGTTTTTT. The full variable domain, completed using reference TRBV7-7 and TRBJ2-2, is GAGVSQSPRYKVTKRGQDVTLRCDPISSHATLYWYQQALGQGPEFLTYFNYEAQPDKSGLPSDRFSAERPEGSISTLTIQRTEQRDSAMYRCASSPKGGGLNTGELFFGEGSRLTVL.

As to this clone: At the DNA level, this CDR3 is encoded by other sequences in the same sample as well. The rearrangement uses TRBV6-1 and TRBJ2-3, with a tentative D call TRBD2 (6 bases). The CDR3 has 14 amino acids. CDR1 is MNHNS, CDR2 SASEGT, per germline. Trimming shortened V by 6 bases and J by 4 bases, and 14 bases separated the two germline ends. CDR3 in DNA: TGTGCCAGCAGGCGGGACTTCCGCGCAGATACGCAGTATTTT. Protein sequence: CASRRDFRADTQYF.

The gene calls are TRBV10-2 and TRBJ2-5; a possible D gene is TRBD2 (5 bases). Germline V gene sequence: CDR1 WSHSY, CDR2 SAAADI. Trimming took 4 bases from V and 5 from J, leaving 14 bases between them. The CDR3 consists of 14 residues. The CDR3 loop is CASSAYSREETQYF. The CDR3 DNA follows: TGCGCCAGCAGTGCTTATTCGAGGGAGGAGACCCAGTACTTC.

This clone was recorded once. The chain has TRBV7-8 and TRBJ1-5, with D possibly being TRBD1 (6 bases). Germline V gene data show CDR1 as SGHVS and CDR2 as FQNEAQ. This CDR3 comprises 16 residues. Trimming took off 0 bases at V and 3 bases at J, with 12 bases between the two ends. In DNA, the CDR3 is TGTGCCAGCAGCTTAGCCCGGGGGGCGATCAATCAGCCCCAGCATTTT. Amino acids: CASSLARGAINQPQHF.

As for this clone: The junction differs from germline at one of its ends, possibly a read error. This chain uses TRBV28 with TRBJ1-1, with TRBD1 matching over 8 bases. CDR1 MDHEN and CDR2 SYDVKM come from the germline V gene. This CDR3 comprises 19 residues. The CDR3 DNA follows: TGTGCCAGCAGTTTAAGGCCAGGACAGGGCGCGGGTTTGAATACTGAAGCTTTCTTT. It encodes CASSLRPGQGAGLNTEAFF.

This clone has just a few counts. The rearrangement joins TRBV6-6 to TRBJ2-3; 11 nucleotides agree with TRBD2. Germline-derived CDR1 and CDR2 are MNHNY and SVGAGI (reference sequence). V shed 5 bases and J 3 bases; nucleotides not matched to a gene: 1. The CDR3 runs to 14 residues. The CDR3 DNA is TGTGCCAGCAGTGGGACTAGCGGAACAGATACGCAGTATTTT. It yields the protein CASSGTSGTDTQYF.

The chain uses TRBV28 and TRBJ2-7, with 7 bases lining up with TRBD1. This CDR3 comprises 16 residues. Looked up from germline, CDR1 is MDHEN and CDR2 is SYDVKM. After removal of 6 bases from V and 0 bases from J, the junction contained 11 bases not matched to a gene. The CDR3 nucleotides read TGTGCCAGCAGAAGCCTCGACAGGGTGAGCTCCTACGAGCAGTACTTC. Encoded protein: CASRSLDRVSSYEQYF.

This clone was picked up one time. The V call is TRBV27, the J call TRBJ1-2, with a tentative D call TRBD1 (5 bases). The germline gives CDR1 MNHEY, CDR2 SMNVEV (reference sequence). The V end was cut by 5 bases, the J end by 5 bases, with 21 bases between. This CDR3 has 16 residues. The CDR3 DNA sequence: TGTGCCAGCAGTCAAAGCCGACAGATCATAAAGTATGGCTACACCTTC. The encoded protein is CASSQSRQIIKYGYTF.

The V call is TRBV7-6, the J call TRBJ1-4, with D perhaps TRBD1 (5 bases). Per germline, CDR1 SGHVS and CDR2 FNYEAQ. The CDR3 sequence is 14 residues long. The ends were cut back, 3 bases at V and 8 bases at J, with 13 bases in the middle. The CDR3 spells CASSLRQGREKLFF. In nucleotides, the CDR3 is TGTGCCAGCAGCTTGAGGCAGGGCAGGGAAAAACTGTTTTTT.